A selection of T cell receptor beta chains follows, all from one sample in a study of control samples from healthy donors and cancer patients. This table comes from immunoSEQ multiplex PCR, and its TCRdb copy is limited to in-frame clones, with some not included. The sample consists of around 20,000 clones, around 84% of them appearing once. Specimen: PBMCs. These receptors were taken from a man older than 75 with head and neck cancer. Both conserved end residues are part of each CDR3. The order of the fields is J gene, D gene, V gene, clone size, CDR3 protein, CDR3 DNA. A D gene is named only where the DNA matches it firmly. The size of a clone is reported for some rows only, either as once, few or many, or as a class for expanded clones.

TRBJ2-1	NA	TRBV5-6	NA	CASSLKGSATYNEQFF	TGTGCCAGCAGCTTGAAGGGTTCCGCGACCTACAATGAGCAGTTCTTC
TRBJ1-2	NA	TRBV7-2	NA	CASSLGQGGVPNYGYTF	TGTGCCAGCAGCTTAGGGCAGGGAGGGGTGCCTAACTATGGCTACACCTTC
TRBJ1-2	TRBD1	TRBV6-6	NA	CASSSPGQGVYGYTF	TGTGCCAGCAGTAGCCCGGGACAGGGGGTCTATGGCTACACCTTC
TRBJ1-5	TRBD1	TRBV6-5	NA	CASSYQGGSNQPQHF	TGTGCCAGCAGTTACCAGGGGGGCAGCAATCAGCCCCAGCATTTT
TRBJ2-5	NA	TRBV10-3	NA	CATLALRGETQYF	TGTGCCACCTTAGCGCTCAGAGGAGAGACCCAGTACTTC
TRBJ1-6	NA	TRBV3-1/TRBV3-2	NA	CASSLRGRESPLHF	TGTGCCAGCAGCCTCAGGGGAAGGGAGTCACCCCTCCACTTT
TRBJ2-7	TRBD2	TRBV7-3	NA	CASSPAGGRAYEQYF	TGTGCCAGCAGCCCGGCTGGCGGGAGGGCCTACGAGCAGTACTTC
TRBJ1-3	NA	TRBV2	NA	CASKSAAAGNTIYF	TGTGCCAGCAAGTCGGCAGCGGCTGGAAACACCATATATTTT
TRBJ2-5	TRBD2	TRBV7-9	NA	CALGASGGSQETQYF	TGTGCCCTGGGGGCCAGCGGGGGGTCGCAAGAGACCCAGTACTTC
TRBJ2-1	NA	TRBV27	once	CASSLAGSPYNEQFF	TGTGCCAGCAGCTTAGCAGGGTCCCCCTACAATGAGCAGTTCTTC
TRBJ2-3	NA	TRBV20-1	NA	CSARGRFEEF	TGCAGTGCTAGGGGCAGGTTTGAAGAATTT
TRBJ2-5	NA	TRBV7-3	few	CASSLKGGETQYF	TGTGCCAGCAGCTTAAAAGGGGGAGAGACCCAGTACTTC
TRBJ2-1	NA	TRBV3-1/TRBV3-2	NA	CASSQGSDNEQFF	TGTGCCAGCAGCCAAGGGTCCGACAATGAGCAGTTCTTC
TRBJ2-3	TRBD1	TRBV7-9	NA	CASSPPRDRETDTQYF	TGTGCCAGCAGCCCCCCCCGGGACAGGGAGACAGATACGCAGTATTTT
TRBJ2-5	TRBD1	TRBV7-9	once	CASSLTGGGETQYF	TGTGCCAGCAGCTTGACAGGGGGCGGGGAGACCCAGTACTTC
TRBJ2-3	NA	TRBV4-3	NA	CASSQDPIRYTDTQYF	TGCGCCAGCAGCCAAGATCCAATCAGGTACACAGATACGCAGTATTTT
TRBJ1-5	NA	TRBV2	NA	CASSGKEGNQPQHF	TGTGCCAGCAGTGGTAAGGAAGGCAATCAGCCCCAGCATTTT
TRBJ1-5	TRBD1	TRBV30	NA	CAWSGGQGSYQPQHF	TGTGCCTGGAGTGGGGGACAGGGCTCATATCAGCCCCAGCATTTT
TRBJ2-1	TRBD2	TRBV19	NA	CASSISGLAGGPFSDEQFF	TGTGCCAGTAGTATTTCGGGACTAGCGGGGGGGCCCTTTTCGGACGAGCAGTTCTTC
TRBJ2-3	TRBD2	TRBV5-1	NA	CASSMLPGLESTDTQYF	TGCGCCAGCAGCATGCTCCCGGGACTAGAGAGCACAGATACGCAGTATTTT
TRBJ2-1	TRBD2	TRBV5-1	NA	CASSLASGLNEQFF	TGCGCCAGCAGCTTGGCTAGCGGCCTGAATGAGCAGTTCTTC
TRBJ2-1	TRBD1	TRBV30	NA	CAWSRQTGNEQFF	TGTGCCTGGAGTCGGCAGACAGGGAATGAGCAGTTCTTC
TRBJ2-1	NA	TRBV7-9	NA	CASSSPSERSSYNEQFF	TGTGCCAGCAGCTCACCCTCGGAGCGGAGCTCCTACAATGAGCAGTTCTTC
TRBJ1-1	NA	TRBV6-1	NA	CASSEPSYFAFF	TGTGCCAGCAGTGAGCCCTCCTACTTTGCTTTCTTT
TRBJ2-7	TRBD1	TRBV9	once	CASSADRVPYEQYF	TGTGCCAGCAGCGCCGACAGGGTCCCCTACGAGCAGTACTTC
TRBJ1-1	NA	TRBV7-9	medium-sized	CASSSLGQLSTEAFF	TGTGCCAGCAGCTCTCTAGGGCAGCTTAGCACTGAAGCTTTCTTT
TRBJ1-3	NA	TRBV4-1	once	CASSQEGVTGNTIYF	TGCGCCAGCAGCCAAGAGGGGGTGACTGGAAACACCATATATTTT
TRBJ2-3	NA	TRBV5-6	NA	CASSGDGWIGDTQYF	TGTGCCAGCAGCGGGGACGGATGGATTGGAGATACGCAGTATTTT
TRBJ1-3	TRBD1	TRBV6-6	once	CASNRDRGHGNTIYF	TGTGCCAGCAATCGCGACAGGGGGCATGGAAACACCATATATTTT
TRBJ2-1	NA	TRBV7-3	NA	CASSLKGDYNEQFF	TGTGCCAGCAGCTTAAAGGGCGATTACAATGAGCAGTTCTTC
TRBJ2-2	NA	TRBV6-4	NA	CASSMRLNTGELFF	TGTGCCAGCAGTATGAGGCTAAACACCGGGGAGCTGTTTTTT
TRBJ2-5	NA	TRBV15	NA	CATSKGGKRPQYF	TGTGCCACCAGCAAAGGAGGAAAGAGACCCCAGTACTTC
TRBJ2-7	TRBD1	TRBV5-4	NA	CASSSGTETYEQYF	TGTGCCAGCAGCTCCGGGACAGAGACCTACGAGCAGTACTTC
TRBJ1-1	TRBD1	TRBV4-3	NA	CASSRGQGGTEAFF	TGCGCCAGCAGCCGCGGACAGGGCGGCACTGAAGCTTTCTTT
TRBJ1-1	NA	TRBV5-4	NA	CASTLREGGNTEAFF	TGTGCCAGCACCCTGAGGGAGGGAGGGAACACTGAAGCTTTCTTT
TRBJ2-3	NA	TRBV5-1	NA	CASSSIGHGSTDTQYF	TGCGCCAGCAGCTCAATTGGGCATGGTTCCACAGATACGCAGTATTTT
TRBJ2-4	TRBD2	TRBV18	NA	CASSPLGGAGGADIQYF	TGTGCCAGCTCACCACTAGGCGGAGCGGGAGGGGCGGACATTCAGTACTTC
TRBJ2-5	TRBD2	TRBV4-3	NA	CASSQEGTGEGPSPETQYF	TGCGCCAGCAGCCAAGAGGGAACGGGGGAGGGCCCATCTCCAGAGACCCAGTACTTC
TRBJ1-5	NA	TRBV5-1	NA	CASSPGDSNQPQHF	TGCGCCAGCAGCCCGGGTGATAGCAATCAGCCCCAGCATTTT
TRBJ2-5	NA	TRBV24-1	NA	CATSDNTADGYGETQYF	TGTGCCACCAGTGACAACACTGCGGACGGGTACGGGGAGACCCAGTACTTC
TRBJ2-7	TRBD2	TRBV3-1/TRBV3-2	NA	CASSLLAGSSYEQYF	TGTGCCAGCAGCCTCTTAGCGGGGAGCTCCTACGAGCAGTACTTC
TRBJ2-7	NA	TRBV5-1	few	CASSLAPGSYSNEQYF	TGCGCCAGCAGCTTGGCCCCAGGGTCCTATTCCAACGAGCAGTACTTC
TRBJ2-7	NA	TRBV21-1	NA	CASSKGIRGGSSYEQYF	TGTGCCAGCAGCAAAGGAATCCGGGGGGGGAGCTCCTACGAGCAGTACTTC
TRBJ1-2	TRBD1	TRBV25-1	NA	CASSEPGQGVLYGYTF	TGTGCCAGCAGTGAGCCGGGACAGGGCGTCCTCTATGGCTACACCTTC
TRBJ1-4	TRBD1	TRBV4-1	NA	CASSQDRTGVNLGKLFF	TGCGCCAGCAGCCAAGATCGGACAGGGGTCAACCTGGGAAAACTGTTTTTT
TRBJ1-1	TRBD1	TRBV29-1	once	CSVDTWTGAKNTEAFF	TGCAGCGTTGATACATGGACAGGGGCAAAGAACACTGAAGCTTTCTTT
TRBJ1-1	NA	TRBV21-1	NA	CASSSTGANTEAFF	TGTGCCAGCAGCTCTACCGGGGCGAACACTGAAGCTTTCTTT
TRBJ1-6	TRBD1	TRBV10-3	NA	CAISETGDNSPLHF	TGTGCCATCAGTGAGACAGGGGATAATTCACCCCTCCACTTT
TRBJ2-3	NA	TRBV5-1	NA	CASSIPGTDTQYF	TGCGCCAGCAGCATTCCAGGGACAGATACGCAGTATTTT
TRBJ1-2	NA	TRBV5-1	NA	CASSLAGGVNYGYTF	TGCGCCAGCAGCTTGGCCGGAGGGGTGAACTATGGCTACACCTTC
TRBJ2-3	TRBD2	TRBV7-9	NA	CASSDTQGGRGADTQYF	TGTGCCAGCAGCGACACACAGGGCGGGAGGGGCGCAGATACGCAGTATTTT
TRBJ1-4	NA	TRBV6-6	NA	CASSLLGGGGMFF	TGTGCCAGCAGTCTCCTGGGCGGCGGGGGAATGTTTTTT
TRBJ2-2	NA	TRBV19	once	CASSLRRDNTGELFF	TGTGCCAGTAGTCTCCGAAGGGATAACACCGGGGAGCTGTTTTTT
TRBJ1-2	TRBD1	TRBV19	once	CASTPGQGAVDGYGYTF	TGTGCCAGTACCCCTGGACAGGGGGCCGTTGATGGCTATGGCTACACCTTC
TRBJ2-5	TRBD2	TRBV2	NA	CAGHGGVQETQYF	TGTGCCGGCCACGGGGGGGTACAAGAGACCCAGTACTTC
TRBJ1-5	NA	TRBV29-1	NA	CSVIEGGWSNQPQHF	TGCAGCGTCATAGAGGGGGGATGGAGCAATCAGCCCCAGCATTTT
TRBJ2-3	NA	TRBV13	NA	CASSLGRGIDTQYF	TGTGCCAGCAGCTTAGGCAGGGGTATAGATACGCAGTATTTT
TRBJ2-7	NA	TRBV19	NA	CASSTGAISYEQYF	TGTGCCAGTAGTACGGGCGCCATCTCCTACGAGCAGTACTTC
TRBJ2-7	NA	TRBV6-2/TRBV6-3	NA	CASSKSGANYEQYF	TGTGCCAGCAGTAAGTCAGGGGCTAACTACGAGCAGTACTTC